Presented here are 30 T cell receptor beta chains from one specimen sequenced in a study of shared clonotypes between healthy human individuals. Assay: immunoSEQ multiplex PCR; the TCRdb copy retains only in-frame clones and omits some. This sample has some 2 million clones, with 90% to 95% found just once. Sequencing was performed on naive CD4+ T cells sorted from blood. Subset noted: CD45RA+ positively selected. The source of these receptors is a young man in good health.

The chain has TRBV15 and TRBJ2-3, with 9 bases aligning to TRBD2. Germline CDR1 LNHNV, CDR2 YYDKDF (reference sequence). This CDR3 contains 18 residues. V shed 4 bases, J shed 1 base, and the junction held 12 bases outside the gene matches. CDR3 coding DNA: TGTGCCACCAGCAAAACTCTTCAAGTAGCGGGGGGCACAGATACGCAGTATTTT. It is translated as CATSKTLQVAGGTDTQYF.

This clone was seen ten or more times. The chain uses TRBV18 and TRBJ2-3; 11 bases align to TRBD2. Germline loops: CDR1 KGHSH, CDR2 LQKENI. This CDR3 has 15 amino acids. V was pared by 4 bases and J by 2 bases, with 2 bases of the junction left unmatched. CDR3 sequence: CASSLTSGVTDTQYF. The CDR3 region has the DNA TGTGCCAGCTCACTGACTAGCGGGGTCACAGATACGCAGTATTTT.

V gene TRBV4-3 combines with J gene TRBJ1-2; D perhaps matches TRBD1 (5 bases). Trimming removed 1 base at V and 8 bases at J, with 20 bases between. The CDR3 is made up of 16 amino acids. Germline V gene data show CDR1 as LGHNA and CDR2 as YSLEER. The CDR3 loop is CASSQGSGQGSRGYTF. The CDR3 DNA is TGCGCCAGCAGCCAAGGTTCGGGGCAGGGTAGTAGGGGCTACACCTTC.

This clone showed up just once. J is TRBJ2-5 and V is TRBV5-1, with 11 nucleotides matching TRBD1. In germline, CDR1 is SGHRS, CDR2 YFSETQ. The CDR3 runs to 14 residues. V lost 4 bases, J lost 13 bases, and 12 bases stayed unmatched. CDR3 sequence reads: CASSPDGTGGTRYF. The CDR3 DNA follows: TGCGCCAGCAGCCCGGATGGGACAGGGGGTACTCGGTACTTC.

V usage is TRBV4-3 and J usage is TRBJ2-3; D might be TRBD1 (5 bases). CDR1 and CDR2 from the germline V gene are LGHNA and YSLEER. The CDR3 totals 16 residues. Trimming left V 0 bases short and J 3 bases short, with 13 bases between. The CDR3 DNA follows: TGCGCCAGCAGCCAAGATCTCGCGCAGGGAACAGATACGCAGTATTTT. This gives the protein CASSQDLAQGTDTQYF.

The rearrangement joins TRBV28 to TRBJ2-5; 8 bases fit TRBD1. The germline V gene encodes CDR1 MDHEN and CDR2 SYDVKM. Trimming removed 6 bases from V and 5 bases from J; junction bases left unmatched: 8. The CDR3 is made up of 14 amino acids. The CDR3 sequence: CASRGAGGAETQYF. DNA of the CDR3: TGTGCCAGCAGAGGAGCAGGGGGCGCGGAGACCCAGTACTTC.

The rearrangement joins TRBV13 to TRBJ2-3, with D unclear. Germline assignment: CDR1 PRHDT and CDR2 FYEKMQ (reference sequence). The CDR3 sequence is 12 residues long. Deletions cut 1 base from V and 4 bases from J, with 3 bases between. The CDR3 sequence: CASSLAADTQYF. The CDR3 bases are TGTGCCAGCAGCTTAGCGGCAGATACGCAGTATTTT.

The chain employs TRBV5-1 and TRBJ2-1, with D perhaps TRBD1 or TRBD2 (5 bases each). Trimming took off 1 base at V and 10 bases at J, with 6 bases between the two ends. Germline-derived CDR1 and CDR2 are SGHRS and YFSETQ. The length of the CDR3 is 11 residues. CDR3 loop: CASSLWGEQFF. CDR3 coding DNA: TGCGCCAGCAGCTTGTGGGGGGAGCAGTTCTTC.

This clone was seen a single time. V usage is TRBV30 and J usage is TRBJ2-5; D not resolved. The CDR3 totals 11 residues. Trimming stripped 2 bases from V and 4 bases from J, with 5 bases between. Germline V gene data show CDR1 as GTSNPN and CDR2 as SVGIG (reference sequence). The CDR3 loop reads CAWSSSETQYF. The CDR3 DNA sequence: TGTGCCTGGAGTTCGTCAGAGACCCAGTACTTC.

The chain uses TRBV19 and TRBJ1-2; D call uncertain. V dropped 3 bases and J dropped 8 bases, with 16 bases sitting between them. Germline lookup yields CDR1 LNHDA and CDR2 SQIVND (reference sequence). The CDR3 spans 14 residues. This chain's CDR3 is CASSIGREVSGYTF. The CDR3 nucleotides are TGTGCCAGTAGTATCGGACGGGAGGTTAGCGGCTACACCTTC.

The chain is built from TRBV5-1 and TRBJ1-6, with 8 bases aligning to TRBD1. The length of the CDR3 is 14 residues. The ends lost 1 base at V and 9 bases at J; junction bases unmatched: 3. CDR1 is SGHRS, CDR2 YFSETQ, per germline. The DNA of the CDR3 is TGCGCCAGCAGCTTGCAGGGGGCTAGTTCACCCCTCCACTTT. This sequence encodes CASSLQGASSPLHF.

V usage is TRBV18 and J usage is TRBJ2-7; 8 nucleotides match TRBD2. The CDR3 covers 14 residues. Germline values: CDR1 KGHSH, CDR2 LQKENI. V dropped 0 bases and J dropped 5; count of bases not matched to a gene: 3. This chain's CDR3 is CASSPPGLADEQYF. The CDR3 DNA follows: TGTGCCAGCTCACCACCCGGACTAGCCGACGAGCAGTACTTC.

The CDR3 bases are TGTGCCAGCAGCTTAGCGGGGGCTTCCACCGGGGAGCTGTTTTTT. Translation: CASSLAGASTGELFF. The chain couples TRBV7-9 to TRBJ2-2; TRBD1 is a possible D gene (6 bases). Trimming took off 0 bases at V and 4 bases at J, with 9 bases between the two ends. In germline, CDR1 is SEHNR, CDR2 FQNEAQ (reference sequence). CDR3 size: 15 residues.

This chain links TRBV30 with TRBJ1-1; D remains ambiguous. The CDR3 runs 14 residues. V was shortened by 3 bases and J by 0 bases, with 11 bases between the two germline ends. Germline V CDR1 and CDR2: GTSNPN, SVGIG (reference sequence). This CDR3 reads CAWSYAAMNTEAFF. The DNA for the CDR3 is TGTGCCTGGAGCTACGCGGCCATGAACACTGAAGCTTTCTTT.

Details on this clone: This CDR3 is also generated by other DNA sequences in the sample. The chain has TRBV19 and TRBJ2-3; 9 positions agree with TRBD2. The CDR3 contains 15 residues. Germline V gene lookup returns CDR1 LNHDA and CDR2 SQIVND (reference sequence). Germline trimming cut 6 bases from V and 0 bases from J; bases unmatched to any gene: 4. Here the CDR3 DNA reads TGTGCCAGTAGCGCGACTAGCGGCAGCACAGATACGCAGTATTTT. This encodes CASSATSGSTDTQYF.

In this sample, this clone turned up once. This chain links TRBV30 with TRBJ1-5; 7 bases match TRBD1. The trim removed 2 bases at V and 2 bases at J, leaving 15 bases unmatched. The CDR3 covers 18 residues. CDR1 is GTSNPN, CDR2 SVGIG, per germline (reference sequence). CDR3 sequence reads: CAWSRIGGYPFGNQPQHF. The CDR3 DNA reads TGTGCCTGGAGTAGGATAGGGGGCTATCCCTTTGGCAATCAGCCCCAGCATTTT.

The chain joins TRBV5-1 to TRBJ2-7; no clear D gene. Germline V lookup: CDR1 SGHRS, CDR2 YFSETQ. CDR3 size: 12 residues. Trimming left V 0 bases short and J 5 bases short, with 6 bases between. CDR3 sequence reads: CASSLESDEQYF. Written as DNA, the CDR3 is TGCGCCAGCAGCTTGGAAAGCGACGAGCAGTACTTC.

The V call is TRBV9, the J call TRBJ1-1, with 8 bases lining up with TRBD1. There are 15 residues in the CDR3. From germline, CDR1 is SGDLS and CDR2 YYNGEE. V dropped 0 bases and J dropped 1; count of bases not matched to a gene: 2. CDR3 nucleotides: TGTGCCAGCAGCGTAGATGGGACAGGGAACACTGAAGCTTTCTTT. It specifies CASSVDGTGNTEAFF.

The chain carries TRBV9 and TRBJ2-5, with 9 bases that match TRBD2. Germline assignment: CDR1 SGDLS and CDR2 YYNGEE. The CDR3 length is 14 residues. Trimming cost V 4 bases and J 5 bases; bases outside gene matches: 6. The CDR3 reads CASSLGLARETQYF. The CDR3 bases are TGTGCCAGCAGCCTAGGACTAGCGAGGGAGACCCAGTACTTC.

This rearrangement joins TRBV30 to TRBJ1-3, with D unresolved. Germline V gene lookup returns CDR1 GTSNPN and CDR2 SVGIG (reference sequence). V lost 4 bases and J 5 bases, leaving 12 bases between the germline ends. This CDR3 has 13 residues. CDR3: CAWTLPARNTIYF. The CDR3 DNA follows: TGTGCCTGGACCCTCCCCGCGCGAAACACCATATATTTT.

The CDR3: CASSYKEAPSYEQYF. DNA for the CDR3: TGTGCCAGCAGTTACAAGGAGGCCCCCTCCTACGAGCAGTACTTC. The V call is TRBV6-6, the J call TRBJ2-7, with a tentative D call TRBD2 (5 bases). The CDR3 is made up of 15 amino acids. The germline V and J ends were trimmed by 2 bases and 0 bases, with 11 bases remaining between them. Per the germline V gene, CDR1 is MNHNY and CDR2 is SVGAGI (reference sequence).

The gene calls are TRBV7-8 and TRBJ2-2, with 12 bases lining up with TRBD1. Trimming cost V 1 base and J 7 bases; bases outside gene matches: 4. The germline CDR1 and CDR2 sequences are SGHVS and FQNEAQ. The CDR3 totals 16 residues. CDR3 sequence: CASSLVGQGARGELFF. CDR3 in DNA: TGTGCCAGCAGCTTAGTGGGACAGGGGGCACGCGGGGAGCTGTTTTTT.

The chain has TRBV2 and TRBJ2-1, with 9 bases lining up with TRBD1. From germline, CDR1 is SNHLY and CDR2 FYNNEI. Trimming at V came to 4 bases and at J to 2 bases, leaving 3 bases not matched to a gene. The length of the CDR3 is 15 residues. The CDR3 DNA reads TGTGCCAGCAGTGGGGACAGGGTGCCCTACAATGAGCAGTTCTTC. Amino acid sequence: CASSGDRVPYNEQFF.

The CDR3 nucleotides read TGTGCCAGCAGCTCCAGGCTAGCGACAGATACGCAGTATTTT. Translating gives CASSSRLATDTQYF. The rearrangement links TRBV11-2 to TRBJ2-3; TRBD2 might be the D (6 bases). The CDR3 contains 14 residues. The germline V and J ends were trimmed by 4 bases and 3 bases, with 11 bases remaining between them. In germline, CDR1 is SGHAT, CDR2 FQNNGV.

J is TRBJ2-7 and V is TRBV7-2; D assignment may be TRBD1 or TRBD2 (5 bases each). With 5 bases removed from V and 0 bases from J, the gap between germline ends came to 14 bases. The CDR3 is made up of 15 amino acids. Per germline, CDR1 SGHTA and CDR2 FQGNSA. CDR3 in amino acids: CASSPFGAYSYEQYF. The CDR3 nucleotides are TGTGCCAGCAGCCCATTCGGGGCCTACTCCTACGAGCAGTACTTC.

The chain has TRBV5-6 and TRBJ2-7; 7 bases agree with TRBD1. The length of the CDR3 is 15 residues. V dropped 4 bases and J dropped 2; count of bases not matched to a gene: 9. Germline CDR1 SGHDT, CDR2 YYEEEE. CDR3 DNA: TGTGCCAGCAGCCTCGACAGGGTCTTTCCCTACGAGCAGTACTTC. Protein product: CASSLDRVFPYEQYF. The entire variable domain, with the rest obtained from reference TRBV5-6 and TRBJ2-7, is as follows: DAGVTQSPTHLIKTRGQQVTLRCSPKSGHDTVSWYQQALGQGPQFIFQYYEEEERQRGNFPDRFSGHQFPNYSSELNVNALLLGDSALYLCASSLDRVFPYEQYFGPGTRLTVT.

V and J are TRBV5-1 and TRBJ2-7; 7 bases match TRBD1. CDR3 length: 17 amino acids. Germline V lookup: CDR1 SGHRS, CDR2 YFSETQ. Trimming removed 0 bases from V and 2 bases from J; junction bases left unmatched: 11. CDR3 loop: CASSLDLTGDRTYEQYF. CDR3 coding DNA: TGCGCCAGCAGCTTGGATCTAACAGGGGACCGGACCTACGAGCAGTACTTC.

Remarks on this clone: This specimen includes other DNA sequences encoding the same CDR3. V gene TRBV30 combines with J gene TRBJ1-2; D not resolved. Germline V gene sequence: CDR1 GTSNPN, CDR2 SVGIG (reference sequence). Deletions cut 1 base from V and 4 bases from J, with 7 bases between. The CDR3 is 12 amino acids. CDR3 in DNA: TGTGCCTGGAGTGGGGGAGGCTATGGCTACACCTTC. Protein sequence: CAWSGGGYGYTF.

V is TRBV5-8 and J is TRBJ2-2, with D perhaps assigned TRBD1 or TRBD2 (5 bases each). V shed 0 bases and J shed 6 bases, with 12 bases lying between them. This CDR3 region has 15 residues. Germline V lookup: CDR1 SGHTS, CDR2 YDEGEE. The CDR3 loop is CASSLALGVAGELFF. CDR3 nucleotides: TGTGCCAGCAGCTTGGCCCTGGGGGTAGCCGGGGAGCTGTTTTTT.

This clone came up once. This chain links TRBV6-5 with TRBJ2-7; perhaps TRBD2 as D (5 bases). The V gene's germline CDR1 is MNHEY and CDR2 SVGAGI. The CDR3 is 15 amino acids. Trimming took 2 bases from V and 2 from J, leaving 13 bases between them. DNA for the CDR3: TGTGCCAGCAGTTACGCCGGAGGTTCGGCCTACGAGCAGTACTTC. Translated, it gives CASSYAGGSAYEQYF.